Included here is one TCR beta chain sequence, with context. The antigen remains unidentified. These data originate in a study of T cell responses to AZD1222 COVID-19 vaccine. General study results and limits: The number of AZD1222 recipients seropositive at baseline was only five to seven. Spike-specific TCRs gained breadth and depth after people received two AZD1222 doses.

Profiled with immunoSEQ multiplex PCR; TCRdb holds only in-frame clones, not every one. Of 150,000 to 200,000 clones in the sample, 90% were seen once. This sequence originates from an adult in good health. This sample comprised peripheral blood, obtained on day 0 of AZD1222 vaccination.

In nucleotides, the CDR3 is TGTGCCAGCAGCCGGACAGACGCCCACTACGAGCAGTACTTC. Amino acids: CASSRTDAHYEQYF. The chain recombines TRBV7-9 with TRBJ2-7; a possible D gene is TRBD1 (6 bases). With 5 bases removed from V and 3 bases from J, the gap between germline ends came to 14 bases. The CDR3 length is 14 residues. Germline lookup yields CDR1 SEHNR and CDR2 FQNEAQ (reference sequence).